This T cell receptor (beta chain) was sequenced for a study of control samples from healthy donors and cancer patients. The germline V gene encodes CDR1 SGHTA and CDR2 FQGNSA. The CDR3 extends over 16 amino acids. V dropped 4 bases and J dropped 2; count of bases not matched to a gene: 6. Some clones are missing from TCRdb's copy, which holds only in-frame ones; the method was immunoSEQ multiplex PCR. The sample includes 190,000 or so clones, just under 95% of them seen just once. The receptor's source is a man between 18 and 29 years old in good health. V usage is TRBV7-2 and J usage is TRBJ2-5, with TRBD2 matching 11 bases. The specimen sequenced was blood. The CDR3: CASSSRLAGGQETQYF. CDR3 sequence (DNA): TGTGCCAGCAGCTCCCGATTAGCGGGGGGGCAAGAGACCCAGTACTTC.